This is a list of T cell receptor beta chains from one sample in a study of blood T cell repertoires in COVID-19. The table came from immunoSEQ multiplex PCR; TCRdb's copy has only in-frame clones and leaves some out. The sample gives more than 95,000 clones, around nine tenths of which show up once; more than 4.5% is in the top ten. The sample taken for sequencing was peripheral blood. The receptor source for this set is a human donor in a cohort sampled during active COVID-19. The CDR3 runs from the conserved cysteine through the conserved F or W. A D gene is named only where the DNA matches it firmly. Expanded clones are given a class, and other clones once, few, many or no size at all.

J,D,V,size,CDR3,DNA
TRBJ2-3,TRBD1,TRBV9,.,CASSEQGFTDTQYF,TGTGCCAGCAGCGAACAGGGGTTCACAGATACGCAGTATTTT
TRBJ2-1,TRBD2,TRBV5-1,once,CASSSHPGTSGRGSYNEQFF,TGCGCCAGCAGCTCGCACCCCGGGACTAGCGGGAGGGGCTCCTACAATGAGCAGTTCTTC
TRBJ1-2,TRBD1,TRBV3-1/TRBV3-2,.,CASSSELGQGFGYTF,TGTGCCAGCAGCAGCGAGTTGGGACAGGGCTTCGGCTACACCTTC
TRBJ1-5,.,TRBV7-9,few,CASSRTADQPQHF,TGTGCCAGCAGCCGGACAGCAGATCAGCCCCAGCATTTT
TRBJ2-3,TRBD2,TRBV7-7,.,CASSRSGGGDTQYF,TGTGCCAGCAGCCGGAGCGGGGGAGGGGATACGCAGTATTTT
TRBJ2-3,TRBD2,TRBV3-1/TRBV3-2,.,CASSRLTSGGADTQYF,TGTGCCAGCAGCCGCCTGACTAGCGGGGGGGCAGATACGCAGTATTTT
TRBJ1-1,TRBD1,TRBV11-2,.,CASSLEGTGVAEAFF,TGTGCCAGCAGCTTAGAAGGGACAGGGGTTGCTGAAGCTTTCTTT
TRBJ1-4,TRBD1,TRBV30,.,CAWTPGGFRHEKLFF,TGTGCCTGGACCCCAGGGGGGTTCAGACATGAAAAACTGTTTTTT
TRBJ1-2,.,TRBV5-6,.,CASSLGLNYGYTF,TGTGCCAGCAGTTTGGGTCTTAACTATGGCTACACCTTC
TRBJ2-5,.,TRBV21-1,.,CASSKRGIWGSGETQYF,TGTGCCAGCAGCAAAAGGGGCATATGGGGGAGCGGGGAGACCCAGTACTTC
TRBJ1-4,.,TRBV5-4,.,CASSGSGSLNEKLFF,TGTGCCAGCAGCGGATCAGGGTCCTTGAATGAAAAACTGTTTTTT
TRBJ2-2,.,TRBV19,.,CASSIGLVSTGELFF,TGTGCCAGTAGTATCGGGTTGGTATCCACCGGGGAGCTGTTTTTT
TRBJ2-4,.,TRBV5-1,.,CASSPDPGIAKNIQYF,TGCGCCAGCAGCCCAGACCCAGGGATAGCCAAAAACATTCAGTACTTC
TRBJ2-3,TRBD2,TRBV5-1,.,CASSLGWTSGRGTDTQYF,TGCGCCAGCAGCTTGGGGTGGACTAGCGGGAGGGGCACAGATACGCAGTATTTT
TRBJ2-1,TRBD1,TRBV28,.,CASSFWFRGQGFFGEQFF,TGTGCCAGCAGTTTCTGGTTTAGGGGACAGGGTTTTTTCGGTGAGCAGTTCTTC
TRBJ2-1,.,TRBV2,once,CASSLEVEQFF,TGTGCCAGCAGCCTAGAGGTTGAGCAGTTCTTC
TRBJ2-3,.,TRBV15,.,CATSRDWRAGTDTQYF,TGTGCCACCAGCAGAGATTGGCGGGCCGGCACAGATACGCAGTATTTT
TRBJ2-7,TRBD1,TRBV28,medium-sized,CASSPGQAPTYEQYF,TGTGCCAGCAGTCCAGGACAGGCGCCGACCTACGAGCAGTACTTC
TRBJ2-1,.,TRBV10-3,.,CAISDRRADPEQFF,TGTGCCATCAGTGATCGGAGAGCAGACCCTGAGCAGTTCTTC
TRBJ2-2,.,TRBV30,.,CAWSLRGGGRTGELFF,TGTGCCTGGAGCCTAAGGGGAGGGGGTAGAACCGGGGAGCTGTTTTTT
TRBJ2-7,.,TRBV6-6,.,CASSYSTAGYEQYF,TGTGCCAGCAGTTACTCAACGGCGGGCTACGAGCAGTACTTC
TRBJ1-4,TRBD1,TRBV15,few,CATSPTRGHGNEKLFF,TGTGCCACCAGCCCCACCAGGGGGCACGGTAATGAAAAACTGTTTTTT
TRBJ2-1,.,TRBV27,.,CASSLPGTFPRVGEQFF,TGTGCCAGCAGCCTTCCCGGGACATTTCCGAGGGTGGGTGAGCAGTTCTTC
TRBJ2-1,TRBD1,TRBV6-5,.,CASSPGTDSYNEQFF,TGTGCCAGCAGTCCCGGGACAGACTCCTACAATGAGCAGTTCTTC
TRBJ1-1,.,TRBV6-6,.,CASSYSPGLNTEAFF,TGTGCCAGCAGTTACTCTCCAGGTCTGAACACTGAAGCTTTCTTT
TRBJ1-5,.,TRBV6-6,.,CASSQLQNSNQPQHF,TGTGCCAGCAGTCAACTCCAAAATAGCAATCAGCCCCAGCATTTT
TRBJ2-1,.,TRBV1,few,CTSSQDVRRAVIFNEQFF,TGCACCAGCAGCCAAGATGTTCGGCGAGCGGTAATTTTCAATGAGCAGTTCTTC
TRBJ2-1,TRBD2,TRBV28,.,CASSQTGPRGGQFF,TGTGCCAGCAGTCAGACGGGACCGCGGGGGGGGCAGTTCTTC
TRBJ2-1,TRBD1,TRBV20-1,.,CSASDWDRGYNEQFF,TGCAGTGCTAGTGACTGGGACAGGGGATACAATGAGCAGTTCTTC
TRBJ1-6,.,TRBV19,few,CASSPGSDGSPLHF,TGTGCCAGTAGCCCCGGGTCCGACGGTTCACCCCTCCACTTT
TRBJ2-1,.,TRBV9,.,CASSVGEAYNEQFF,TGTGCCAGCAGCGTGGGGGAGGCCTACAATGAGCAGTTCTTC
TRBJ1-3,TRBD1,TRBV7-3,.,CASSPDRVGNTIYF,TGTGCCAGCAGCCCAGACAGGGTTGGAAACACCATATATTTT
TRBJ2-7,TRBD2,TRBV7-2,.,CASSLASGYYEQYF,TGTGCCAGCAGCTTAGCTAGCGGGTACTACGAGCAGTACTTC
TRBJ1-2,.,TRBV4-2,.,CASSQEATDYGYTF,TGTGCCAGCAGCCAAGAAGCGACAGACTATGGCTACACCTTC
TRBJ1-5,TRBD1,TRBV10-2,.,CASSAGQGQPQHF,TGCGCCAGCAGTGCGGGACAGGGACAGCCCCAGCATTTT
TRBJ1-1,TRBD1,TRBV18,.,CASSPGTGNTEAFF,TGTGCCAGCTCACCCGGGACAGGGAACACTGAAGCTTTCTTT
TRBJ2-6,TRBD1,TRBV18,once,CASSPPNRDRGPGANVLTF,TGTGCCAGCTCACCACCTAATAGGGACAGGGGGCCTGGGGCCAACGTCCTGACTTTC
TRBJ2-4,.,TRBV3-1/TRBV3-2,.,CASSPGTARGDIQYF,TGTGCCAGCAGCCCTGGGACTGCGAGGGGCGACATTCAGTACTTC
TRBJ1-5,.,TRBV19,.,CASSIIRLGNQPQHF,TGTGCCAGTAGTATAATCCGTCTCGGCAATCAGCCCCAGCATTTT
TRBJ2-7,TRBD1,TRBV7-8,.,CASSPTGQGSYEQYF,TGTGCCAGCAGCCCTACGGGACAGGGATCCTACGAGCAGTACTTC
TRBJ1-2,.,TRBV2,.,CASSEVRGLGGYTF,TGTGCCAGCAGTGAAGTCAGGGGATTAGGGGGCTACACCTTC
TRBJ2-2,TRBD1,TRBV27,.,CASSLKTGGRPGELFF,TGTGCCAGCTCCCTGAAGACAGGGGGGCGTCCCGGGGAGCTGTTTTTT
TRBJ1-6,.,TRBV11-3,.,CASSGGGVNNSPLHF,TGTGCCAGCAGCGGCGGAGGGGTTAATAATTCACCCCTCCACTTT
TRBJ2-6,TRBD1,TRBV5-4,.,CASSMGQGAGGANVLTF,TGTGCCAGCAGTATGGGACAGGGGGCAGGGGGGGCCAACGTCCTGACTTTC
TRBJ2-3,.,TRBV10-3,.,CAISVLFGGSPDTQYF,TGTGCCATCAGTGTCCTGTTCGGGGGATCGCCAGATACGCAGTATTTT
TRBJ2-7,.,TRBV28,.,CASSLLGLAYEQYF,TGTGCCAGCAGTTTGCTGGGCCTTGCCTACGAGCAGTACTTC
TRBJ2-5,TRBD1,TRBV3-1/TRBV3-2,.,CASSQEGDSLKETQYF,TGTGCCAGCAGCCAAGAAGGGGACAGCTTAAAAGAGACCCAGTACTTC
TRBJ2-2,TRBD2,TRBV18,.,CASSPLAGNTGELFF,TGTGCCAGCTCACCCCTAGCGGGGAACACCGGGGAGCTGTTTTTT
TRBJ2-7,TRBD1,TRBV4-1,.,CASSQDRGNYEQYF,TGCGCCAGCAGCCAGGACAGGGGGAATTACGAGCAGTACTTC
TRBJ1-6,TRBD1,TRBV10-1,.,CANPTTGGSGNSPLHF,TGCGCCAACCCTACCACAGGGGGCTCCGGTAATTCACCCCTCCACTTT
TRBJ2-7,.,TRBV28,.,CASSLGGKYEQYF,TGTGCCAGCAGTTTGGGGGGAAAATACGAGCAGTACTTC
TRBJ2-7,TRBD1,TRBV5-4,once,CASSPQGAVTYEQYF,TGTGCCAGCAGCCCACAGGGGGCTGTCACCTACGAGCAGTACTTC
TRBJ2-7,TRBD2,TRBV11-2,.,CASSPSGGSSYEQYF,TGTGCCAGCAGCCCTAGCGGGGGAAGCTCCTACGAGCAGTACTTC
TRBJ1-2,.,TRBV6-1,.,CASSEGVSHYGYTF,TGTGCCAGCAGTGAGGGAGTGAGTCACTATGGCTACACCTTC
TRBJ2-1,.,TRBV24-1,.,CATSDPQGAYNEQFF,TGTGCCACCAGTGACCCCCAGGGCGCCTACAATGAGCAGTTCTTC
TRBJ2-5,.,TRBV7-6,.,CASSLGGNQETQYF,TGTGCCAGCAGCTTAGGGGGCAACCAAGAGACCCAGTACTTC
TRBJ1-3,TRBD1,TRBV3-1/TRBV3-2,.,CASSRTGVGNTIYF,TGTGCCAGCAGCCGGACAGGGGTAGGAAACACCATATATTTT
TRBJ1-5,.,TRBV14,.,CASSQDEAQPQHF,TGTGCCAGCAGCCAAGATGAGGCTCAGCCCCAGCATTTT
TRBJ1-4,.,TRBV10-3,.,CAISTDYNEKLFF,TGTGCCATCAGTACAGATTATAATGAAAAACTGTTTTTT